Included here is one T cell receptor (beta chain) sequence, with context. The antigen is unknown. This sample is drawn from a study of response to subunit inactivated influenza vaccine. The study, taken as a whole, reports: Authors proposed each seasonal influenza vaccination draws in few new T cells.

Trimming left V 3 bases short and J 1 base short, with 12 bases between. This CDR3 contains 15 residues. From germline, CDR1 is SQVTM and CDR2 ANQGSEA. MiXCR was run by TCRdb on the RT-PCR reads, yielding one entry per CDR3 protein. Of approximately 520,000 distinct CDR3 sequences in the sample, approximately 15% were seen once. The sample was CD4+ T cells sorted from PBMCs, taken approximately 25 months after vaccination. This TCR was sampled from a man between 50 and 69 years old who received an inactivated influenza vaccine. The chain combines TRBV29-1 with TRBJ2-2; D possibly corresponds to TRBD1 (5 bases). For the CDR3, the DNA is TGCAGCGTTGATAGTCAGGGCAAGAACACCGGGGAGCTGTTTTTT. This gives the protein CSVDSQGKNTGELFF.